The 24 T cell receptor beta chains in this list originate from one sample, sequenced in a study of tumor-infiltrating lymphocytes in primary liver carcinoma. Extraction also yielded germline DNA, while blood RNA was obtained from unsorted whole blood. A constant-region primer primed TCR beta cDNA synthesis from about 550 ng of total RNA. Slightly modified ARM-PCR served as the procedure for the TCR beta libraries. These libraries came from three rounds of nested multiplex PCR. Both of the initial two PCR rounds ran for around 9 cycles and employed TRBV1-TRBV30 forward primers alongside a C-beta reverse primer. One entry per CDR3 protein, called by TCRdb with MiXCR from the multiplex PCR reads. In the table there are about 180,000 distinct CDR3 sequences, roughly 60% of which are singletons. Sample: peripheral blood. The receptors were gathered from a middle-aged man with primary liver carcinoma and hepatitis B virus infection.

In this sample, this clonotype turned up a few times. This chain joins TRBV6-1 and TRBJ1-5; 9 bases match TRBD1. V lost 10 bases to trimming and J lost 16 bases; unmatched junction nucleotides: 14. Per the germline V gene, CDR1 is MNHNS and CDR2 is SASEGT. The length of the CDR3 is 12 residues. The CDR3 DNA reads TGTGCCAACAGCGCCACAGGGGGCGTGCAACATTTT. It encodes CANSATGGVQHF.

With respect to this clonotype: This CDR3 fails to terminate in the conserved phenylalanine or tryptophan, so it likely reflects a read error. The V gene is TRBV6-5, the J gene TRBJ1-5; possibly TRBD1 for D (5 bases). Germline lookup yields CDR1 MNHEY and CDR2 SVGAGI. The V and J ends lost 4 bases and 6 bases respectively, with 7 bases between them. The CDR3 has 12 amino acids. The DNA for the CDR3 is TGTGCCAGCAGTTCAACAGGTCAGCCCCAGCATCTT. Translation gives CASSSTGQPQHL.

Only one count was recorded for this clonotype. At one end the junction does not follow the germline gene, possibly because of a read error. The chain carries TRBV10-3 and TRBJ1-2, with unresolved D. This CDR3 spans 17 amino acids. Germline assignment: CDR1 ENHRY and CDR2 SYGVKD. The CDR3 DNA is TGTGCCATCAGTAAGTCCTATTACACAGCACCCATGGATGGCTACACCTTC. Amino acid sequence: CAISKSYYTAPMDGYTF.

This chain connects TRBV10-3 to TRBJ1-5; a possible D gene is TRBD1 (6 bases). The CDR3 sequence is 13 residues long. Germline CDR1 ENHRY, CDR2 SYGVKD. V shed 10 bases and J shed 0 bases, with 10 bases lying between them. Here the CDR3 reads CATQDSSNQPQHF. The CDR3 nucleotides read TGTGCCACCCAGGACAGTAGCAATCAGCCCCAGCATTTT.

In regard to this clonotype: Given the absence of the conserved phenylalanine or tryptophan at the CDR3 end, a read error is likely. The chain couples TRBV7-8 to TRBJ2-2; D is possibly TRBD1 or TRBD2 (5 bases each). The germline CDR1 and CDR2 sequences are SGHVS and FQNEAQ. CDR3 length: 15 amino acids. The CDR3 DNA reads TGTGCCAGCAGCCCCTTGGCCATGGACACCGGGGTGCTGTTTCTT. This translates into CASSPLAMDTGVLFL.

DNA for the CDR3: TGTGCCAGCAGTCCGGGTCTACTTGGGGGCTACAATGAGCAGTTCTTC. As protein: CASSPGLLGGYNEQFF. This chain connects TRBV14 to TRBJ2-1; D may correspond to TRBD1 or TRBD2 (5 bases each). CDR3 length equals 16 residues. The V and J ends lost 6 bases and 3 bases respectively, with 18 bases between them. CDR1 is SGHDN and CDR2 is FVKESK in the germline V gene.

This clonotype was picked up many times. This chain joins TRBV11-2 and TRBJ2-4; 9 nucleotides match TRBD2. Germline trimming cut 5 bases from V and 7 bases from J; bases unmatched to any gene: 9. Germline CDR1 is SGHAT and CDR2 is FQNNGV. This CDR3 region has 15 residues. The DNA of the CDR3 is TGTGCCAGCAGCCCCGAGCGGAGCGGGGGGAACATTCAGTACTTC. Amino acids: CASSPERSGGNIQYF.

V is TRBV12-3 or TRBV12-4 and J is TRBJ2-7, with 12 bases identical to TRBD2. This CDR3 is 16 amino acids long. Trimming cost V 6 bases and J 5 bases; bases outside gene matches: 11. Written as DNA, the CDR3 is TGTGCCAGCAGCCACAGACTAGCGGGAGAATTTAACGAGCAGTACTTC. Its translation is CASSHRLAGEFNEQYF.

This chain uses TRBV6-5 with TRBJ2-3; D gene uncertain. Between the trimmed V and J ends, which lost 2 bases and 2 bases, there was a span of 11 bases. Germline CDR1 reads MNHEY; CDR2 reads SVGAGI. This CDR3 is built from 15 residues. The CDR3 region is CASSYRAHYTDTQYF. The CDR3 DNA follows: TGTGCCAGCAGTTACAGGGCACACTACACAGATACGCAGTATTTT.

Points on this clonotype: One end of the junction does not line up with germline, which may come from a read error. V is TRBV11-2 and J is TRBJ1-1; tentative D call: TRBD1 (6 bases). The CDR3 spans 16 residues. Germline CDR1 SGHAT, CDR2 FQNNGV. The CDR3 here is CASGLVWGAGNIEAFF. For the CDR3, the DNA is TGTGCCAGCGGCTTAGTTTGGGGGGCAGGGAACATTGAAGCTTTCTTT. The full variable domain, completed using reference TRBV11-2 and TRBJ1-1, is EAGVAQSPRYKIIEKRQSVAFWCNPISGHATLYWYQQILGQGPKLLIQFQNNGVVDDSQLPKDRFSAERLKGVDSTLKIQPAKLEDSAVYLCASGLVWGAGNIEAFFGQGTRLTVV.

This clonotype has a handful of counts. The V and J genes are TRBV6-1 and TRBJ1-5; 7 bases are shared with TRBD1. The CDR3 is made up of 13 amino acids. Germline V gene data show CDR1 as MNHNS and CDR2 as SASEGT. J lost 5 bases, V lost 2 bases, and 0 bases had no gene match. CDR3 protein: CASSEQGDQPQHF. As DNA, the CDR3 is TGTGCCAGCAGTGAACAGGGGGATCAGCCCCAGCATTTT.

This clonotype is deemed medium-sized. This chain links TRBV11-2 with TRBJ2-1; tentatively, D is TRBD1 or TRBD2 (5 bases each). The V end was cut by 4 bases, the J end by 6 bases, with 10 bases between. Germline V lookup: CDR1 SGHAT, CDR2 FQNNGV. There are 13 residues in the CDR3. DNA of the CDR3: TGTGCCAGCAGCTCCCCAGGGAGCAATGAGCAGTTCTTC. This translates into CASSSPGSNEQFF.

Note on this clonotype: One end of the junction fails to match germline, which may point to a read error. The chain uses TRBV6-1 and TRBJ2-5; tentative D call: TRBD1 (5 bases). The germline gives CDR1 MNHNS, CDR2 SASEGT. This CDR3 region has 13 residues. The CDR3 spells CACSPDRKETQYF. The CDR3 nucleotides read TGTGCCTGCAGTCCAGACAGAAAAGAGACCCAGTACTTC.

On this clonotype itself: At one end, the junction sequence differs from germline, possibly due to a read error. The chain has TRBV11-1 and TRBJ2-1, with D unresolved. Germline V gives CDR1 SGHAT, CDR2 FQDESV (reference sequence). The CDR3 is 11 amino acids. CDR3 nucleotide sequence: TGCGCCAACAGTTCTATGAATGAGCAGTTCTTC. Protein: CANSSMNEQFF.

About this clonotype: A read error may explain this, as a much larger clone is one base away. The CDR3 here is CASSLTGEHKQYF. As DNA, the CDR3 is TGTGCCAGCAGCTTAACAGGGGAGCACAAGCAGTACTTC. The V gene is TRBV11-2, the J gene TRBJ2-7; 7 bases line up with TRBD1. The CDR3 is made up of 13 amino acids. V trimming: 2 bases; J trimming: 8 bases; junction bases outside the gene matches: 6. Germline CDR1 reads SGHAT; CDR2 reads FQNNGV.

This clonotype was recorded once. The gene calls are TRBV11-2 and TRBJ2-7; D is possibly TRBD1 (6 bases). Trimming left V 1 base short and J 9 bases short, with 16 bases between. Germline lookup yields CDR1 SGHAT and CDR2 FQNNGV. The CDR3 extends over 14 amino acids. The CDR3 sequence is CASSLVGTWDVQYF. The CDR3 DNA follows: TGTGCCAGCAGCTTAGTTGGGACATGGGACGTGCAGTACTTC.

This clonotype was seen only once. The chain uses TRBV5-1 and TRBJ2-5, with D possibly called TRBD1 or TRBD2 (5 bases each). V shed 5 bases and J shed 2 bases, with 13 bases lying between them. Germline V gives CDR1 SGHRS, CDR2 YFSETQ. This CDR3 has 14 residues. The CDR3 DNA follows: TGCGCCAGCAGTTGGGACGGGAAACAAGAGACCCAGTACTTC. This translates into CASSWDGKQETQYF.

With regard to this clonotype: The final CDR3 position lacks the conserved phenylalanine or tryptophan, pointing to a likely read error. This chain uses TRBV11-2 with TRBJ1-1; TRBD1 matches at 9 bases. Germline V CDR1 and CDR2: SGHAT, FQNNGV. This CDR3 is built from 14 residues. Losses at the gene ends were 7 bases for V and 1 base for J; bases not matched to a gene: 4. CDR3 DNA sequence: TGTGCCAGCAAAGGGGGACAGGGGAACACTGAAGCTTTCCTC. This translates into CASKGGQGNTEAFL.

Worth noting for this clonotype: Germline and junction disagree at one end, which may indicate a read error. CDR3 coding DNA: TGTGTCAGCAGCCCTTACGGAGATACGCAGTATTTT. Protein product: CVSSPYGDTQYF. The chain couples TRBV6-5 to TRBJ2-3; D gene uncertain. CDR1 and CDR2 (germline): MNHEY, SVGAGI. The CDR3 spans 12 residues.

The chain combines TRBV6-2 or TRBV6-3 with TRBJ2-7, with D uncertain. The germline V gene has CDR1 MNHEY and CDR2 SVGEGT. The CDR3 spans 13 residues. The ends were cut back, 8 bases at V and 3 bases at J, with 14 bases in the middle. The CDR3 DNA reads TGTGCCAGCGGTTCCCCTCCCGTCTACGAGCAGTACTTC. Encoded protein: CASGSPPVYEQYF.

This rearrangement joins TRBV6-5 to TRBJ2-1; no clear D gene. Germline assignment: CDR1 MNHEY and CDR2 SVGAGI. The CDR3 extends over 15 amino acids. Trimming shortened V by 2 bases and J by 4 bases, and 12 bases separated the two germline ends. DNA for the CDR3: TGTGCCAGCAGTTACCTGGGTCGGAGTTACAATGAGCAGTTCTTC. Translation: CASSYLGRSYNEQFF.

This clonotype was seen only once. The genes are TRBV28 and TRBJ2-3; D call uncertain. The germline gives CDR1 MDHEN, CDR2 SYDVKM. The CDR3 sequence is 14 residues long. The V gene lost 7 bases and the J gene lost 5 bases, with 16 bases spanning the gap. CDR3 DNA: TGTGCCAGCAAGGCGGCGGCTTTCATAGATACGCAGTATTTT. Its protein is CASKAAAFIDTQYF.

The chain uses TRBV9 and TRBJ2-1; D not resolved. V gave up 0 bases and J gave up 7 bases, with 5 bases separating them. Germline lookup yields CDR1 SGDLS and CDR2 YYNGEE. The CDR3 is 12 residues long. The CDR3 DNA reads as TGTGCCAGCAGCGTAGGCGAGAATGAGCAGTTCTTC. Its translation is CASSVGENEQFF.

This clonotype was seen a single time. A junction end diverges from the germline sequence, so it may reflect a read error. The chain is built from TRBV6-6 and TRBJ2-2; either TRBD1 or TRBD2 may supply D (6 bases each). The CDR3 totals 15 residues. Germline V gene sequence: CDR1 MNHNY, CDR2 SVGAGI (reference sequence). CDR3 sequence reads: CASSPDGGGTRELFF. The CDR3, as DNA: TGTGCCAGCAGTCCCGACGGGGGCGGCACCAGGGAGCTGTTTTTT.